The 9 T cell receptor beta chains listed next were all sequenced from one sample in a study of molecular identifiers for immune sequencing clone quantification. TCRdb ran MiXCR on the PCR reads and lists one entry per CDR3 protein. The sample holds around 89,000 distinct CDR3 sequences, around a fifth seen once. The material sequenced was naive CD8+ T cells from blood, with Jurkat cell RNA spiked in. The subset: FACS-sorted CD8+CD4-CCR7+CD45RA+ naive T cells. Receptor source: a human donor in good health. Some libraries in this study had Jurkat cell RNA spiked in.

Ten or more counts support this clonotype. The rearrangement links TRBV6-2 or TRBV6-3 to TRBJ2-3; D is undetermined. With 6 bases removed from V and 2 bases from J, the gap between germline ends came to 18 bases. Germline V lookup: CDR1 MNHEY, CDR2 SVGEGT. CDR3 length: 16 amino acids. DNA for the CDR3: TGTGCCAGCAGCTCCCACGCCCGGCCCTACACAGATACGCAGTATTTT. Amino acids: CASSSHARPYTDTQYF.

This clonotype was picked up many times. CDR3 loop: CASSLEGAGETQYF. The DNA for the CDR3 is TGTGCCAGCAGCTTGGAGGGGGCGGGAGAGACCCAGTACTTC. V is TRBV5-4 and J is TRBJ2-5; 7 nucleotides match TRBD1. The CDR3 contains 14 residues. V shed 0 bases and J 4 bases; nucleotides not matched to a gene: 3. Germline-derived CDR1 and CDR2 are SGHNT and YYREEE (reference sequence).

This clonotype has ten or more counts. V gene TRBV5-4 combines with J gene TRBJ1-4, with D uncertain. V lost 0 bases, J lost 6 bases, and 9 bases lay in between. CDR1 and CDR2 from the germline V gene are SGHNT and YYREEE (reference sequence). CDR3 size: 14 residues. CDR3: CASSLGGEDEKLFF. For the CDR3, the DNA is TGTGCCAGCAGCTTGGGGGGTGAAGATGAAAAACTGTTTTTT.

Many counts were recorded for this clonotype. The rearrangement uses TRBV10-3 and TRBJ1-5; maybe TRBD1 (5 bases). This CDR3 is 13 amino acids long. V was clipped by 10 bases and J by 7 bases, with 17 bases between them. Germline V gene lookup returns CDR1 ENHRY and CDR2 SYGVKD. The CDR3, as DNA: TGTGCCACCAAATTAGGGGCGAACCAGCCCCAGCATTTT. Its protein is CATKLGANQPQHF.

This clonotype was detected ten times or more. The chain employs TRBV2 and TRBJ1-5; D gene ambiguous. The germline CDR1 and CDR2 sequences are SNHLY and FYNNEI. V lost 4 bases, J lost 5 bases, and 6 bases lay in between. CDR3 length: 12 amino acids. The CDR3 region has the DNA TGTGCCAGCAGTGTAGTTTATCAGCCCCAGCATTTT. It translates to CASSVVYQPQHF.

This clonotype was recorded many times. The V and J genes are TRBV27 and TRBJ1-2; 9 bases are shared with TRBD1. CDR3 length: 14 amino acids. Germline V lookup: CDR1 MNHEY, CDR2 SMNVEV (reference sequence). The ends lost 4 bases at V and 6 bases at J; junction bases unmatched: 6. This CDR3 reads CASSWDRESHGYTF. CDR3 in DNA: TGTGCCAGCAGTTGGGACAGGGAGTCACATGGCTACACCTTC.

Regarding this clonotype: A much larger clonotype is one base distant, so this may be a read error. The CDR3 loop is CATSRVRSNQPQYF. The CDR3 DNA follows: TGTGCCACCAGCAGGGTACGGAGCAATCAGCCCCAGTATTTT. The chain has TRBV24-1 and TRBJ1-5, with D possibly being TRBD1 (5 bases). The J call may be faulty, since TRBJ2-3 better matches the DNA end. CDR1 and CDR2 (germline): KGHDR, SFDVKD. The length of the CDR3 is 14 residues.

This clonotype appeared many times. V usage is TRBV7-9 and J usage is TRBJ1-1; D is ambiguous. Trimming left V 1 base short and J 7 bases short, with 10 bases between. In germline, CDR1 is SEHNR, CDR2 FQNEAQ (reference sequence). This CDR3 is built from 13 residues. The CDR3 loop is CASSLGVGVEAFF. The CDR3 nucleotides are TGTGCCAGCAGCTTAGGGGTCGGGGTTGAAGCTTTCTTT. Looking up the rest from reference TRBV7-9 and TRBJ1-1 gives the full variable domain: DTGVSQNPRHKITKRGQNVTFRCDPISEHNRLYWYRQTLGQGPEFLTYFQNEAQLEKSRLLSDRFSAERPKGSFSTLEIQRTEQGDSAMYLCASSLGVGVEAFFGQGTRLTVV.

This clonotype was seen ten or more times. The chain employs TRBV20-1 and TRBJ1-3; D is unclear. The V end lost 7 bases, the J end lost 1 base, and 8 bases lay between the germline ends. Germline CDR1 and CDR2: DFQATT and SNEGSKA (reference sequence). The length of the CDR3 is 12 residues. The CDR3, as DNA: TGCAGTGTGTCGGATTCTGGAAACACCATATATTTT. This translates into CSVSDSGNTIYF.